The sequence of this TCR beta chain was determined in a study of shared clonotypes between healthy human individuals. Study results and limitations: Memory subsets generally showed lower estimated richness than naive subsets.

Deep-level running was used for the assay. This table comes from immunoSEQ multiplex PCR, and its TCRdb copy is limited to in-frame clones, with some not included. Among about 120,000 clones listed, 55% to 80% were seen once. In germline, CDR1 is MNHEY, CDR2 SMNVEV (reference sequence). This CDR3 region has 15 residues. Trimming took 5 bases from V and 6 from J; bases not matched to a gene: 7. On this clone itself: The antigen is unknown.

CCR7-negative CD45RA+ TemRA cells were pooled with CD45RO+ cells for CD8 memory. The sequence was collected from a young woman in good health. The chain uses TRBV27 and TRBJ2-1, with 10 bases matching TRBD2. Sequenced: memory CD8+ T cells sorted from blood. Indicated subset: CD45RO+ cells pooled with CCR7-negative TemRA cells. The DNA of the CDR3 is TGTGCCAGCAGTATCCTAGCGGGAGTAGGCAATGAGCAGTTCTTC. Its protein is CASSILAGVGNEQFF.